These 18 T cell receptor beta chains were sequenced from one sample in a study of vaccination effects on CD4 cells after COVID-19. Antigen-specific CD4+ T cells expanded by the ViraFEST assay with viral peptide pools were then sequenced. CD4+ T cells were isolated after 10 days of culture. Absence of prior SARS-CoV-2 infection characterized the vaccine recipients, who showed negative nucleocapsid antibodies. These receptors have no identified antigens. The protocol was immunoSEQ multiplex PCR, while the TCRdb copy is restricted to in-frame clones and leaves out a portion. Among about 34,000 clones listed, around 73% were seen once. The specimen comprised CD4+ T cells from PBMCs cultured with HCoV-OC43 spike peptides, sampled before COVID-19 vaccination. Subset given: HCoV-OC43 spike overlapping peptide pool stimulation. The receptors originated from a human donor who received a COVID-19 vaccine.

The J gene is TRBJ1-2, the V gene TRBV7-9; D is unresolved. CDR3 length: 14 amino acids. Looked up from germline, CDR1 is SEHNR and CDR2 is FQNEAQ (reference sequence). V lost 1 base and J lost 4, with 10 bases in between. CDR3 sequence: CASSLDWETYGYTF. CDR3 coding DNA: TGTGCCAGCAGCTTAGATTGGGAGACCTATGGCTACACCTTC.

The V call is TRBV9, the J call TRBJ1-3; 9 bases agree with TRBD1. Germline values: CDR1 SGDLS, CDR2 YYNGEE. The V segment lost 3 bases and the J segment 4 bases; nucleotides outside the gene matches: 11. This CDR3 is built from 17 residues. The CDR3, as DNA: TGTGCCAGCAGCGCAATGCCCGGACAGGGGTTAGGAAACACCATATATTTT. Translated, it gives CASSAMPGQGLGNTIYF.

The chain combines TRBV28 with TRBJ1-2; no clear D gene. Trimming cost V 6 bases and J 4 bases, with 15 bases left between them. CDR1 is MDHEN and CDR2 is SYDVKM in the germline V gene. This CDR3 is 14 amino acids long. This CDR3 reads CASSGPPVSYGYTF. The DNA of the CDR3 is TGTGCCAGCAGCGGACCCCCAGTGTCCTATGGCTACACCTTC.

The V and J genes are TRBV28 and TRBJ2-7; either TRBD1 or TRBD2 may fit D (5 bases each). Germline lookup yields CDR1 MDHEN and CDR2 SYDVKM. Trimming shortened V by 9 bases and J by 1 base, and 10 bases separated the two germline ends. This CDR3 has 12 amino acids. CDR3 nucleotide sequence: TGTGCCAGTGGGACCCCTTCCTACGAGCAGTACTTC. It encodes CASGTPSYEQYF.

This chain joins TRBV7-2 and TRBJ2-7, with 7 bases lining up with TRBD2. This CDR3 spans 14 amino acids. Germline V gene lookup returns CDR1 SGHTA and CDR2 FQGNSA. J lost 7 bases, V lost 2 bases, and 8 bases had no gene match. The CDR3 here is CASSLKAGLGEQYF. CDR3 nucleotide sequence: TGTGCCAGCAGCTTAAAAGCGGGGTTGGGGGAGCAGTACTTC.

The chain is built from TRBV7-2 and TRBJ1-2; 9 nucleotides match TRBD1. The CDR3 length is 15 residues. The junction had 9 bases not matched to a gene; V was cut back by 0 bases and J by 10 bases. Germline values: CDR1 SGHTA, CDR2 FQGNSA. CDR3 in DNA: TGTGCCAGCAGCTTAGCGGGGGGGACAGGGACCGTCTACACCTTC. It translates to CASSLAGGTGTVYTF.

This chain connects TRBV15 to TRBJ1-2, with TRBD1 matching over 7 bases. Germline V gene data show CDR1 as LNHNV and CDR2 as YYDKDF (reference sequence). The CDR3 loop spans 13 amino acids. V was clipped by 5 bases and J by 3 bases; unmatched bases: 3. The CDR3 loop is CATSLTGDYGYTF. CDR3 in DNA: TGTGCCACCAGCCTTACAGGGGACTATGGCTACACCTTC.

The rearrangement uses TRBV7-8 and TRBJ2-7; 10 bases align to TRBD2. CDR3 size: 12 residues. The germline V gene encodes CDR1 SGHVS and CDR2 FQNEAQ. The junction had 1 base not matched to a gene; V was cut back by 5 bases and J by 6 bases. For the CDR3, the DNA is TGTGCCAGCAGCCGACTAGCGGGCGAGCAGTACTTC. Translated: CASSRLAGEQYF.

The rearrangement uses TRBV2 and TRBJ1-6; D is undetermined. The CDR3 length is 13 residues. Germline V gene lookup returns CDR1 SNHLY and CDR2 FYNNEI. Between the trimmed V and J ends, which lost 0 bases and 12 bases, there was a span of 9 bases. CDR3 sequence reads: CASSEARRVPLHF. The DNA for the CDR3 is TGTGCCAGCAGTGAAGCGAGACGGGTACCCCTCCACTTT.

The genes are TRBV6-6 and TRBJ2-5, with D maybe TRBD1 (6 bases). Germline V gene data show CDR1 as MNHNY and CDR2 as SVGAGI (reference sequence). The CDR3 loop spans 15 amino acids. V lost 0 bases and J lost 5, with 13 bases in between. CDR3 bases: TGTGCCAGCAGTTACTCCCCACAAACAGGGGAGACCCAGTACTTC. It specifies CASSYSPQTGETQYF.

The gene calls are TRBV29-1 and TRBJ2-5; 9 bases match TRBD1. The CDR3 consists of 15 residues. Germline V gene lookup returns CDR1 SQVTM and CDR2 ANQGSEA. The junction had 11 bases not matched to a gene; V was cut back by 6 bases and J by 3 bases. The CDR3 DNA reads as TGCAGCGTCGAATCCCCCGGGACAGGGAAAGAGACCCAGTACTTC. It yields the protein CSVESPGTGKETQYF.

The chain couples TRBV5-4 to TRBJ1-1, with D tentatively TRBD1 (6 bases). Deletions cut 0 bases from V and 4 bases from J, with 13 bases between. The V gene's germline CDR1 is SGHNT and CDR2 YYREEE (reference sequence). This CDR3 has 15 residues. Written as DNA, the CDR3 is TGTGCCAGCAGCTTGGCCGGGAGAGGGGGCACTGAAGCTTTCTTT. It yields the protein CASSLAGRGGTEAFF.

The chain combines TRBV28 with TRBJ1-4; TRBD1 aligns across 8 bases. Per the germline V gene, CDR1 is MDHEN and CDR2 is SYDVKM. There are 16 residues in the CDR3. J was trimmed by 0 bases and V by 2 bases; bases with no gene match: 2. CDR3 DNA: TGTGCCAGCAGTTTACGGGGACAGGCAACTAATGAAAAACTGTTTTTT. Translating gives CASSLRGQATNEKLFF.

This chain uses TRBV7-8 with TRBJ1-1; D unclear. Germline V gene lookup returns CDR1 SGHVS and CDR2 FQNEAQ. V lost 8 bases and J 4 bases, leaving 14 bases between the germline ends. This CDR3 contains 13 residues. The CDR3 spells CASGKERGTEAFF. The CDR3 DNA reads TGTGCCAGCGGGAAGGAACGAGGCACTGAAGCTTTCTTT.

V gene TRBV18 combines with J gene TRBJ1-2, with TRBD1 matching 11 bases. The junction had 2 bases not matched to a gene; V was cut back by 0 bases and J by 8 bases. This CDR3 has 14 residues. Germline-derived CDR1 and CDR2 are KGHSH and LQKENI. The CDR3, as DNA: TGTGCCAGCTCACCACCAGGACAGGGGGCCGGCTACACCTTC. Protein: CASSPPGQGAGYTF.

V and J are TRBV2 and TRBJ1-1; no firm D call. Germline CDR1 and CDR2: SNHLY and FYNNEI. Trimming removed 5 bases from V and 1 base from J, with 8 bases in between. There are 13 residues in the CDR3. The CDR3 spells CASSRSRNTEAFF. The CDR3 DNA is TGTGCCAGCAGTCGATCTCGGAACACTGAAGCTTTCTTT.

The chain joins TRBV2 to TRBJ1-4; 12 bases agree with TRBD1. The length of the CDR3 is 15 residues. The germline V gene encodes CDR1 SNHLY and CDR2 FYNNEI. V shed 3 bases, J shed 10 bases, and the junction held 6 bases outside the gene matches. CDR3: CASSENGDRGRKLFF. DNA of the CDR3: TGTGCCAGCAGTGAGAATGGGGACAGGGGGCGAAAACTGTTTTTT.

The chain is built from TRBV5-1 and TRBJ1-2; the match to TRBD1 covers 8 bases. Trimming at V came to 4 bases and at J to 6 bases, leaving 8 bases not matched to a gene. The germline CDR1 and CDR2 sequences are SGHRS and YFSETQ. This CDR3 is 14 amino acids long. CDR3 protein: CASSTTTGVDGYTF. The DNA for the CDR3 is TGCGCCAGCAGCACCACGACAGGGGTTGATGGCTACACCTTC.